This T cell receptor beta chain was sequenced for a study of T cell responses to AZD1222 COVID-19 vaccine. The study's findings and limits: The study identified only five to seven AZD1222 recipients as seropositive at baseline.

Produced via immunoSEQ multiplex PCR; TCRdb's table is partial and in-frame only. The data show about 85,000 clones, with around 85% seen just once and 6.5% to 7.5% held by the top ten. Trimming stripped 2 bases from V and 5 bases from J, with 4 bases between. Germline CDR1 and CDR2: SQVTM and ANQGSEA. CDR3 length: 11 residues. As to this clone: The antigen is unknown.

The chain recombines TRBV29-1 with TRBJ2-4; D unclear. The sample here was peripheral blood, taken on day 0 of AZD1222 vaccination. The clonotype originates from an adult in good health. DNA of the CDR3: TGCAGCGTTGAAAGGCAAAACATTCAGTACTTC. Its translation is CSVERQNIQYF. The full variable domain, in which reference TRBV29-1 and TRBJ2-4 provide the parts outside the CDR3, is SAVISQKPSRDICQRGTSLTIQCQVDSQVTMMFWYRQQPGQSLTLIATANQGSEATYESGFVIDKFPISRPNLTFSTLTVSNMSPEDSSIYLCSVERQNIQYFGAGTRLSVL.